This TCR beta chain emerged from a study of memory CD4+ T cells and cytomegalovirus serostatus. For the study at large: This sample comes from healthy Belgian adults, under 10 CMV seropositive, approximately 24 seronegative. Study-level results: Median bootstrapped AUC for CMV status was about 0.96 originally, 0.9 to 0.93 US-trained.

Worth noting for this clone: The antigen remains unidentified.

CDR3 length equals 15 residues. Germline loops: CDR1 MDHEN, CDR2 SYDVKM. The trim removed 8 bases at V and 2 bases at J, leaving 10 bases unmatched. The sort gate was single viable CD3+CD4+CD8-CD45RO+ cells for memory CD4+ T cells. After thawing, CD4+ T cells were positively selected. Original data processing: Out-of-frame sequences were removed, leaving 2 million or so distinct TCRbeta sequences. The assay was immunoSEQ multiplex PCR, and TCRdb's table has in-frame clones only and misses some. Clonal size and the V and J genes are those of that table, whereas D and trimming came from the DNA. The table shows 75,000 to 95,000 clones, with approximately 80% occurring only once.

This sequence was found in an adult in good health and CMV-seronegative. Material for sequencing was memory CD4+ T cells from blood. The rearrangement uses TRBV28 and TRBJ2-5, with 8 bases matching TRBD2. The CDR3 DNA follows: TGTGCCAGCCGCCGGGGGGGACACCAACAAGAGACCCAGTACTTC. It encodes CASRRGGHQQETQYF.